This TCR beta chain was obtained from a study of blood T cell repertoires in COVID-19. Study details: Nucleic acid was either cDNA or gDNA, and it came from T cells, B-cell-depleted T cells, or PBMCs.

The ends were cut back, 7 bases at V and 8 bases at J, with 17 bases in the middle. CDR3 size: 13 residues. In its sample, this clone was seen once. Sequenced by immunoSEQ multiplex PCR; TCRdb stores in-frame clones only, minus some. The data contain 350,000 or so clones, about 90% of them singletons. This chain links TRBV12-3 or TRBV12-4 with TRBJ1-1; no clear D. The clonotype was recovered from a woman aged 25 to 39 who had been exposed to COVID-19. The sequencing input was PBMCs or T cells enriched from blood (not recorded which). The CDR3 protein is CASTIGGFMEAFF. CDR3 nucleotides: TGTGCCAGCACCATCGGAGGTTTTATGGAAGCTTTCTTT.